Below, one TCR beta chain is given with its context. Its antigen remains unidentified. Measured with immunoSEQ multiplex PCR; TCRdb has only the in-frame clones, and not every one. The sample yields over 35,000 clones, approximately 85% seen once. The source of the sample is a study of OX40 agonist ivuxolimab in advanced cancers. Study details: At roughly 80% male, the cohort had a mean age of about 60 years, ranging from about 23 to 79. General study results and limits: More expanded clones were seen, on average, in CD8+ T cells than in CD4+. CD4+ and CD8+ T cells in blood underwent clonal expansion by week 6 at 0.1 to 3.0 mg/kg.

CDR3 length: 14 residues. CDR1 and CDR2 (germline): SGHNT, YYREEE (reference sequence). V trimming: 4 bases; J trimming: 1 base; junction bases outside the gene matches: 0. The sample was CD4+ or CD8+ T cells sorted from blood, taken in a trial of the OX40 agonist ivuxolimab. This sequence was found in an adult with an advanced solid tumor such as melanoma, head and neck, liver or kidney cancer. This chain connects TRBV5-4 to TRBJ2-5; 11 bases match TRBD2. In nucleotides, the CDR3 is TGTGCCAGCAGCGGGACTAGCGGCCAAGAGACCCAGTACTTC. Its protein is CASSGTSGQETQYF.